This T cell receptor (beta chain) was sequenced in a study of blood T cell repertoires in COVID-19. Study at large: Both acute and convalescent COVID-19 samples were obtained from the United States, Italy and Spain.

V trimming: 5 bases; J trimming: 2 bases; junction bases outside the gene matches: 6. The germline V gene encodes CDR1 MGHRA and CDR2 YSYEKL. The CDR3 is 15 residues long. Membership in each cohort depended on participant-reported clinical history. The data were produced by immunoSEQ multiplex PCR, yet TCRdb's version contains in-frame clones alone and is incomplete. The data show roughly 520,000 clones, around 89% seen once. The sample consisted of PBMCs or T cells enriched from blood (not recorded which). The chain combines TRBV4-1 with TRBJ1-5; 7 bases line up with TRBD1. The origin of this receptor is a woman between 35 and 50 years old who had recovered from COVID-19. The CDR3 region has the DNA TGCGCCAGCAGCTCGCAGGGGGTTGGCAATCAGCCCCAGCATTTT. Its protein is CASSSQGVGNQPQHF.